The 22 T cell receptor beta chains below come from one sample, sequenced in a study of CD4 T cells in relation to SARS-CoV-2 and coronaviruses. No antigen has been assigned to these receptors. Before the COVID-19 pandemic, during about 2010-2018, CD4+ T cells were taken from unexposed donors. Isolation of CD4+ T cells took place after nine to ten days in culture. Libraries were prepared by immunoSEQ multiplex PCR; TCRdb keeps only in-frame clonotypes and omits some of them. This table holds 20,000 or so clones, around three quarters found once. What was sequenced was CD4+ T cells from PBMCs, cultured in vitro. These TCRs come from a human donor in good health.

This clone was observed a few times. The genes are TRBV7-2 and TRBJ2-2, with D possibly being TRBD2 (5 bases). This CDR3 region has 15 residues. Germline V gives CDR1 SGHTA, CDR2 FQGNSA. Trimming took off 1 base at V and 2 bases at J, with 8 bases between the two ends. As DNA, the CDR3 is TGTGCCAGCAGCTTAGTAGCGCTCAACACCGGGGAGCTGTTTTTT. It translates to CASSLVALNTGELFF.

This chain uses TRBV11-2 with TRBJ2-1; TRBD2 aligns across 7 bases. Per germline, CDR1 SGHAT and CDR2 FQNNGV. Trimming took 6 bases from V and 7 from J; bases not matched to a gene: 12. There are 15 residues in the CDR3. Here the CDR3 DNA reads TGTGCCAGCAGGAGGTGGGGCGGGAGTGGAAATGAGCAGTTCTTC. Its translation is CASRRWGGSGNEQFF.

This clone came up once. This chain uses TRBV29-1 with TRBJ2-3, with 9 bases matching TRBD2. The CDR3 spans 17 residues. V shed 1 base, J shed 3 bases, and the junction held 11 bases outside the gene matches. Germline assignment: CDR1 SQVTM and CDR2 ANQGSEA. This CDR3 reads CSVEGEGSGGFTDTQYF. The CDR3, as DNA: TGCAGCGTTGAAGGGGAAGGTAGCGGGGGTTTTACAGATACGCAGTATTTT.

This clone turned up a few times. The V gene is TRBV6-5, the J gene TRBJ1-3; 7 bases are a match to TRBD1. Losses at the gene ends were 2 bases for V and 4 bases for J; bases not matched to a gene: 8. The CDR3 covers 16 residues. Germline V gene sequence: CDR1 MNHEY, CDR2 SVGAGI. CDR3 residues: CASSYTDRPGGNTIYF. CDR3 nucleotide sequence: TGTGCCAGCAGTTACACGGACAGGCCGGGGGGAAACACCATATATTTT.

This chain joins TRBV21-1 and TRBJ2-1. TRBV21-1 is marked as a pseudogene. The CDR3 runs 17 residues. In nucleotides, the CDR3 is TGTGCCAGCAGCAAGACTATACACAGGACGATATACAATGAGCAGTTCTTC. Translated: CASSKTIHRTIYNEQFF.

The CDR3 sequence: CASSIAVQPGDGYTF. The CDR3, as DNA: TGTGCCAGTAGTATAGCGGTCCAACCAGGGGATGGCTACACCTTC. This chain joins TRBV19 and TRBJ1-2; D might be TRBD1 (6 bases). The CDR3 runs 15 residues. V lost 1 base to trimming and J lost 6 bases, with 15 bases between them. Per the germline V gene, CDR1 is LNHDA and CDR2 is SQIVND (reference sequence). Full variable domain (outside the CDR3, taken from reference TRBV19 and TRBJ1-2): DGGITQSPKYLFRKEGQNVTLSCEQNLNHDAMYWYRQDPGQGLRLIYYSQIVNDFQKGDIAEGYSVSREKKESFPLTVTSAQKNPTAFYLCASSIAVQPGDGYTFGSGTRLTVV.

The rearrangement links TRBV27 to TRBJ1-2; D gene uncertain. This CDR3 has 15 residues. CDR1 and CDR2 from the germline V gene are MNHEY and SMNVEV (reference sequence). V was cut by 0 bases and J by 5 bases, with 13 bases left in between. The CDR3 spells CASSLSAVAGYGYTF. DNA for the CDR3: TGTGCCAGCAGTTTATCGGCCGTGGCGGGGTATGGCTACACCTTC.

The chain couples TRBV6-5 to TRBJ1-1, with D possibly being TRBD1 (5 bases). The V end lost 3 bases, the J end lost 4 bases, and 15 bases lay between the germline ends. Germline assignment: CDR1 MNHEY and CDR2 SVGAGI. The CDR3 runs 15 residues. In nucleotides, the CDR3 is TGTGCCAGCAGTTATCGGGGCGCCGGGGTCACTGAAGCTTTCTTT. Translating it yields CASSYRGAGVTEAFF.

This chain links TRBV6-5 with TRBJ2-7; TRBD2 matches at 14 bases. Germline CDR1 reads MNHEY; CDR2 reads SVGAGI. Trimming removed 6 bases from V and 7 bases from J; junction bases left unmatched: 5. The CDR3 is 14 amino acids. The DNA of the CDR3 is TGTGCCAGCAGGGGGACTAGCGGGAGTGGAGAGCAGTACTTC. Protein sequence: CASRGTSGSGEQYF.

This clone has just a few counts. The chain couples TRBV29-1 to TRBJ1-1; TRBD1 agrees at 8 bases. Germline V CDR1 and CDR2: SQVTM, ANQGSEA. This CDR3 is built from 15 residues. Losses at the gene ends were 0 bases for V and 11 bases for J; bases not matched to a gene: 14. Here the CDR3 reads CSVEDLSPTGVLAFF. CDR3 nucleotide sequence: TGCAGCGTTGAAGACCTCTCCCCGACAGGGGTTTTGGCTTTCTTT.

The chain is built from TRBV10-3 and TRBJ2-1; 14 bases align to TRBD2. Germline V gene lookup returns CDR1 ENHRY and CDR2 SYGVKD. Losses at the gene ends were 0 bases for V and 3 bases for J; bases not matched to a gene: 7. The CDR3 runs 19 residues. The chain's CDR3 is CAISESLGLAGGNYNEQFF. CDR3 nucleotides: TGTGCCATCAGTGAGTCTCTCGGACTAGCGGGGGGTAACTACAATGAGCAGTTCTTC.

The chain links TRBV11-2 to TRBJ2-3; D unclear. CDR1 and CDR2 (germline): SGHAT, FQNNGV. The CDR3 sequence is 15 residues long. V lost 0 bases and J lost 0, with 7 bases in between. CDR3 in DNA: TGTGCCAGCAGCTTAGAGACTCTTAGCACAGATACGCAGTATTTT. It encodes CASSLETLSTDTQYF.

The chain employs TRBV7-6 and TRBJ1-4; weak D call: TRBD1 (6 bases). With 5 bases removed from V and 8 bases from J, the gap between germline ends came to 18 bases. The CDR3 covers 15 residues. CDR1 and CDR2 (germline): SGHVS, FNYEAQ. The CDR3 sequence is CASSQTQGPYEKLFF. The DNA for the CDR3 is TGTGCCAGCAGCCAGACACAGGGTCCTTACGAAAAACTGTTTTTT.

In this sample, this clone turned up a few times. The chain carries TRBV5-1 and TRBJ1-1, with no clear D. Germline V CDR1 and CDR2: SGHRS, YFSETQ. The CDR3 is 14 amino acids. Between the trimmed V and J ends, which lost 1 base and 4 bases, there was a span of 11 bases. CDR3 amino acids: CASSLPGLGTEAFF. For the CDR3, the DNA is TGCGCCAGCAGCTTGCCGGGCTTGGGCACTGAAGCTTTCTTT.

This chain uses TRBV6-5 with TRBJ2-7; D gene unclear. Trimming took off 6 bases at V and 4 bases at J, with 19 bases between the two ends. The CDR3 spans 15 residues. The germline V gene encodes CDR1 MNHEY and CDR2 SVGAGI. Here the CDR3 reads CASRRRDGGLYEQYF. CDR3 nucleotides: TGTGCCAGCAGAAGGCGAGACGGTGGGCTGTACGAGCAGTACTTC.

This clone appeared a single time. V and J are TRBV4-3 and TRBJ2-3; D may be TRBD2 (5 bases). CDR1 and CDR2 from the germline V gene are LGHNA and YSLEER. The V end lost 3 bases, the J end lost 1 base, and 17 bases lay between the germline ends. The CDR3 runs to 17 residues. The CDR3: CASSQYWASGGTDTQYF. Here the CDR3 DNA reads TGCGCCAGCAGCCAGTACTGGGCCAGCGGAGGCACAGATACGCAGTATTTT.

This sequence joins TRBV19 and TRBJ2-3, with 12 bases matching TRBD1. CDR1 is LNHDA, CDR2 SQIVND, per germline (reference sequence). The CDR3 consists of 15 residues. Trimming removed 5 bases from V and 6 bases from J; junction bases left unmatched: 6. In DNA form, the CDR3 reads TGTGCCAGTAGTGCGGGGACAGGGGGCTTGGATACGCAGTATTTT. Amino acid sequence: CASSAGTGGLDTQYF. Full variable domain (rest looked up from reference TRBV19 and TRBJ2-3): DGGITQSPKYLFRKEGQNVTLSCEQNLNHDAMYWYRQDPGQGLRLIYYSQIVNDFQKGDIAEGYSVSREKKESFPLTVTSAQKNPTAFYLCASSAGTGGLDTQYFGPGTRLTVL.

J is TRBJ2-7 and V is TRBV29-1, with 7 bases matching TRBD2. In germline, CDR1 is SQVTM, CDR2 ANQGSEA. The CDR3 has 14 amino acids. V trimming: 4 bases; J trimming: 6 bases; junction bases outside the gene matches: 12. The chain's CDR3 is CSVGAPSGLREQYF. CDR3 sequence (DNA): TGCAGCGTTGGGGCTCCTAGCGGATTACGCGAGCAGTACTTC.

This clone has just one count. The J gene is TRBJ2-5, the V gene TRBV11-2, with 10 bases matching TRBD1. V was pared by 4 bases and J by 5 bases, with 13 bases of the junction left unmatched. From germline, CDR1 is SGHAT and CDR2 FQNNGV. The CDR3 runs 17 residues. Here the CDR3 reads CASSSTGGEGRKETQYF. In nucleotides, the CDR3 is TGTGCCAGCAGCTCGACAGGGGGCGAGGGGCGCAAGGAGACCCAGTACTTC. Complete variable domain (other parts from reference TRBV11-2 and TRBJ2-5): EAGVAQSPRYKIIEKRQSVAFWCNPISGHATLYWYQQILGQGPKLLIQFQNNGVVDDSQLPKDRFSAERLKGVDSTLKIQPAKLEDSAVYLCASSSTGGEGRKETQYFGPGTRLLVL.

The chain is built from TRBV6-2 or TRBV6-3 and TRBJ2-3; 12 nucleotides agree with TRBD2. Germline CDR1 reads MNHEY; CDR2 reads SVGEGT. The CDR3 sequence is 19 residues long. V lost 0 bases and J lost 5; bases outside the gene matches: 12. DNA of the CDR3: TGTGCCAGCAGTTACTCGCCCAAGGGGCTAGCGGGGGGGGAAGATACGCAGTATTTT. Translating gives CASSYSPKGLAGGEDTQYF.

This clone occurred once. The chain joins TRBV5-5 to TRBJ2-7, with a tentative D call TRBD1 (7 bases). V was shortened by 5 bases and J by 1 base, with 13 bases between the two germline ends. The CDR3 length is 14 residues. Germline values: CDR1 SGHKS, CDR2 YYEKEE (reference sequence). The CDR3 loop reads CASRPGGTSYEQYF. CDR3 nucleotide sequence: TGTGCCAGCAGGCCAGGGGGGACATCCTACGAGCAGTACTTC.

The chain recombines TRBV3-1 (or the pseudogene TRBV3-2) with TRBJ2-3, with 10 bases matching TRBD2. Per the germline V gene, CDR1 is LGHDT and CDR2 is YNNKEL (reference sequence). There are 20 residues in the CDR3. V was clipped by 0 bases and J by 0 bases; unmatched bases: 12. Written as DNA, the CDR3 is TGTGCCAGCAGCCAAGACCCTAGCGGGGGAGCGCTTACTAGCACAGATACGCAGTATTTT. Residues: CASSQDPSGGALTSTDTQYF.